This is a list of T cell receptor beta chains from one sample in a study of cytomegalovirus exposure and HLA in healthy donors. Sequenced by immunoSEQ multiplex PCR; TCRdb stores in-frame clones only, minus some. This sample has 200,000 to 250,000 clones, with approximately 80% found just once. Material for sequencing was PBMCs. All receptors derive from a girl aged 2 to 10 in good health and CMV-seronegative. Each CDR3 is given with its conserved first and last residue. Fields, in order: J gene, V gene, D gene, clone size, CDR3 protein, CDR3 DNA. D genes are given only for firm matches. Clone size is not always given. Where it is, it says once, few, many or a class for expanded clones.

J gene: TRBJ2-1; V gene: TRBV2; D gene: TRBD1; clone size: .; CDR3 protein: CASTGTGLNEQFF; CDR3 DNA: TGTGCCAGTACCGGGACAGGGTTGAATGAGCAGTTCTTC
J gene: TRBJ2-5; V gene: TRBV6-5; D gene: TRBD1; clone size: .; CDR3 protein: CASSYSRDRGIETQYF; CDR3 DNA: TGTGCCAGCAGTTACTCGCGGGACAGGGGAATAGAGACCCAGTACTTC
J gene: TRBJ2-1; V gene: TRBV19; D gene: .; clone size: few; CDR3 protein: CASSITGKQFF; CDR3 DNA: TGTGCCAGTAGTATCACGGGTAAGCAGTTCTTC
J gene: TRBJ1-1; V gene: TRBV2; D gene: TRBD1; clone size: .; CDR3 protein: CASRQGSRSVNTEAFF; CDR3 DNA: TGTGCCAGCCGACAGGGGAGTAGAAGCGTGAACACTGAAGCTTTCTTT
J gene: TRBJ1-5; V gene: TRBV4-1; D gene: TRBD1; clone size: .; CDR3 protein: CASSPDRVGQPQHF; CDR3 DNA: TGCGCCAGCAGCCCGGACAGGGTCGGCCAGCCCCAGCATTTT
J gene: TRBJ1-2; V gene: TRBV7-9; D gene: TRBD1; clone size: .; CDR3 protein: CASSPYDRETGYTF; CDR3 DNA: TGTGCCAGCAGCCCGTATGACAGGGAAACTGGCTACACCTTC
J gene: TRBJ2-7; V gene: TRBV4-2; D gene: TRBD1; clone size: .; CDR3 protein: CASSQAGDRPYEQYF; CDR3 DNA: TGTGCCAGCAGCCAAGCGGGGGACAGGCCCTACGAGCAGTACTTC
J gene: TRBJ2-7; V gene: TRBV6-5; D gene: .; clone size: .; CDR3 protein: CASKRATDSYEQYF; CDR3 DNA: TGTGCCAGCAAGCGGGCCACGGACTCCTACGAGCAGTACTTC
J gene: TRBJ1-1; V gene: TRBV11-2; D gene: .; clone size: .; CDR3 protein: CASSSLSPGQMNTEAFF; CDR3 DNA: TGTGCCAGCAGCTCCCTGTCCCCCGGACAGATGAACACTGAAGCTTTCTTT
J gene: TRBJ2-2; V gene: TRBV5-1; D gene: .; clone size: once; CDR3 protein: CASTESWTGELFF; CDR3 DNA: TGCGCCAGCACCGAGAGTTGGACCGGGGAGCTGTTTTTT
J gene: TRBJ1-2; V gene: TRBV27; D gene: TRBD1; clone size: .; CDR3 protein: CASSFRGRGGYTF; CDR3 DNA: TGTGCCAGCAGTTTTAGGGGGCGGGGTGGCTACACCTTC
J gene: TRBJ2-1; V gene: TRBV5-1; D gene: TRBD2; clone size: .; CDR3 protein: CASSLSGGGPYNEQFF; CDR3 DNA: TGCGCCAGCAGCTTGTCTGGCGGGGGGCCCTACAATGAGCAGTTCTTC
J gene: TRBJ2-2; V gene: TRBV7-9; D gene: .; clone size: once; CDR3 protein: CASSLTWGPGELFF; CDR3 DNA: TGTGCCAGCAGCTTAACTTGGGGGCCCGGGGAGCTGTTTTTT
J gene: TRBJ2-7; V gene: TRBV28; D gene: TRBD2; clone size: .; CDR3 protein: CASSLLAGSHEQYF; CDR3 DNA: TGTGCCAGCAGTTTACTAGCGGGATCCCACGAGCAGTACTTC
J gene: TRBJ1-3; V gene: TRBV6-4; D gene: TRBD1; clone size: once; CDR3 protein: CATNRGPRPGNTIYF; CDR3 DNA: TGTGCCACCAACAGGGGTCCCCGTCCTGGAAACACCATATATTTT
J gene: TRBJ1-2; V gene: TRBV29-1; D gene: TRBD1; clone size: .; CDR3 protein: CSVGGTVYAGQSGYTF; CDR3 DNA: TGCAGCGTTGGGGGGACAGTTTATGCCGGCCAGTCGGGCTACACCTTC
J gene: TRBJ1-6; V gene: TRBV10-3; D gene: TRBD1; clone size: .; CDR3 protein: CAISVRDSNSPLHF; CDR3 DNA: TGTGCCATCAGTGTCCGGGACAGTAATTCACCCCTCCACTTT
J gene: TRBJ2-7; V gene: TRBV19; D gene: .; clone size: .; CDR3 protein: CASSMRGQEGRYEQYF; CDR3 DNA: TGTGCCAGTAGTATGCGGGGGCAAGAGGGGCGCTACGAGCAGTACTTC
J gene: TRBJ2-1; V gene: TRBV10-3; D gene: TRBD2; clone size: .; CDR3 protein: CAISAGLAGGNYNEQFF; CDR3 DNA: TGTGCCATCAGTGCGGGACTAGCGGGAGGGAACTACAATGAGCAGTTCTTC
J gene: TRBJ2-5; V gene: TRBV6-5; D gene: TRBD1; clone size: .; CDR3 protein: CASSYSMDRVEETQYF; CDR3 DNA: TGTGCCAGCAGTTACTCGATGGACAGGGTCGAGGAGACCCAGTACTTC
J gene: TRBJ1-1; V gene: TRBV19; D gene: .; clone size: few; CDR3 protein: CASSPWQVKTEAFF; CDR3 DNA: TGTGCCAGCTCCCCCTGGCAGGTGAAGACTGAAGCTTTCTTT
J gene: TRBJ1-1; V gene: TRBV27; D gene: .; clone size: .; CDR3 protein: CASSSPTGGGMNTEAFF; CDR3 DNA: TGTGCCAGCAGTTCCCCGACAGGCGGAGGAATGAACACTGAAGCTTTCTTT
J gene: TRBJ2-2; V gene: TRBV19; D gene: .; clone size: .; CDR3 protein: CASRGGGGRTGELFF; CDR3 DNA: TGTGCCAGTAGGGGGGGAGGTGGAAGGACCGGGGAGCTGTTTTTT
J gene: TRBJ2-2; V gene: TRBV9; D gene: TRBD2; clone size: .; CDR3 protein: CASSVSGGGNTGELFF; CDR3 DNA: TGTGCCAGCAGCGTAAGCGGGGGGGGTAACACCGGGGAGCTGTTTTTT
J gene: TRBJ2-7; V gene: TRBV30; D gene: TRBD1; clone size: .; CDR3 protein: CAWAQRQGAVGNVGQYF; CDR3 DNA: TGTGCCTGGGCGCAAAGACAGGGGGCTGTGGGAAACGTCGGGCAGTACTTC
J gene: TRBJ1-1; V gene: TRBV5-1; D gene: TRBD1; clone size: .; CDR3 protein: CASSLGDRGTEAFF; CDR3 DNA: TGCGCCAGCAGCTTGGGGGACAGGGGGACTGAAGCTTTCTTT
J gene: TRBJ2-5; V gene: TRBV10-3; D gene: .; clone size: .; CDR3 protein: CAISESRRGHETQYF; CDR3 DNA: TGTGCCATCAGTGAGTCTCGCAGGGGCCACGAGACCCAGTACTTC
J gene: TRBJ1-1; V gene: TRBV6-5; D gene: .; clone size: .; CDR3 protein: CASSPRGWNTEAFF; CDR3 DNA: TGTGCCAGTTCCCCCCGGGGTTGGAACACTGAAGCTTTCTTT
J gene: TRBJ1-2; V gene: TRBV6-5; D gene: .; clone size: .; CDR3 protein: CASSYSKGGDGYTF; CDR3 DNA: TGTGCCAGCAGTTACTCTAAAGGGGGGGACGGCTACACCTTC
J gene: TRBJ1-1; V gene: TRBV29-1; D gene: .; clone size: few; CDR3 protein: CSVYRNTEAFF; CDR3 DNA: TGCAGCGTCTACAGGAACACTGAAGCTTTCTTT
J gene: TRBJ2-7; V gene: TRBV7-9; D gene: TRBD2; clone size: .; CDR3 protein: CASIPGGGYEQYF; CDR3 DNA: TGTGCCAGCATCCCCGGCGGGGGGTACGAGCAGTACTTC
J gene: TRBJ2-1; V gene: TRBV5-4; D gene: TRBD1; clone size: .; CDR3 protein: CASSLGQDEQFF; CDR3 DNA: TGTGCCAGCAGCCTAGGACAGGATGAGCAGTTCTTC
J gene: TRBJ2-2; V gene: TRBV5-4; D gene: .; clone size: .; CDR3 protein: CASSLNAASGTGELFF; CDR3 DNA: TGTGCCAGCAGCCTAAATGCGGCGTCAGGGACCGGGGAGCTGTTTTTT
J gene: TRBJ2-3; V gene: TRBV5-4; D gene: .; clone size: .; CDR3 protein: CASSLPAGTDTQYF; CDR3 DNA: TGTGCCAGCAGTCTGCCGGCGGGGACAGATACGCAGTATTTT
J gene: TRBJ2-1; V gene: TRBV12-5; D gene: .; clone size: .; CDR3 protein: CASVPPRDTGEQFF; CDR3 DNA: TGTGCTAGTGTTCCCCCCCGGGACACGGGTGAGCAGTTCTTC
J gene: TRBJ1-2; V gene: TRBV7-9; D gene: TRBD1; clone size: .; CDR3 protein: CASSPTGARAYGYTF; CDR3 DNA: TGTGCCAGCAGCCCCACAGGGGCGCGGGCCTATGGCTACACCTTC
J gene: TRBJ1-5; V gene: TRBV27; D gene: .; clone size: .; CDR3 protein: CASSPTGTQPQHF; CDR3 DNA: TGTGCCAGCAGCCCCACGGGAACTCAGCCCCAGCATTTT
J gene: TRBJ1-5; V gene: TRBV5-5; D gene: .; clone size: .; CDR3 protein: CASSLRGYGDQPQHF; CDR3 DNA: TGTGCCAGCAGCTTAAGGGGGTACGGCGATCAGCCCCAGCATTTT
J gene: TRBJ1-2; V gene: TRBV6-5; D gene: TRBD1; clone size: .; CDR3 protein: CASSYSPGTANGYTF; CDR3 DNA: TGTGCCAGCAGTTACTCTCCCGGGACAGCAAACGGCTACACCTTC
J gene: TRBJ1-3; V gene: TRBV4-1; D gene: .; clone size: .; CDR3 protein: CASSQSQGPSGNTIYF; CDR3 DNA: TGCGCCAGCAGCCAATCTCAGGGTCCTTCTGGAAACACCATATATTTT
J gene: TRBJ1-1; V gene: TRBV6-6; D gene: .; clone size: .; CDR3 protein: CATQGAENTEAFF; CDR3 DNA: TGTGCCACCCAAGGGGCGGAGAACACTGAAGCTTTCTTT
J gene: TRBJ2-4; V gene: TRBV6-5; D gene: .; clone size: .; CDR3 protein: CASSNLEIGIQYF; CDR3 DNA: TGTGCCAGCAGTAACCTAGAAATCGGCATTCAGTACTTC
J gene: TRBJ1-3; V gene: TRBV27; D gene: .; clone size: .; CDR3 protein: CASSRTDSGNTIYF; CDR3 DNA: TGTGCCAGCAGTCGGACAGACTCTGGAAACACCATATATTTT
J gene: TRBJ2-2; V gene: TRBV19; D gene: .; clone size: .; CDR3 protein: CASTGVNTGELFF; CDR3 DNA: TGTGCCAGTACCGGGGTGAACACCGGGGAGCTGTTTTTT
J gene: TRBJ2-1; V gene: TRBV7-6; D gene: .; clone size: .; CDR3 protein: CASSLVANEQFF; CDR3 DNA: TGTGCCAGCAGCTTAGTGGCAAATGAGCAGTTCTTC
J gene: TRBJ2-1; V gene: TRBV27; D gene: TRBD1; clone size: few; CDR3 protein: CASSHYIIGRGQYNEQFF; CDR3 DNA: TGTGCCAGCAGCCATTATATCATCGGCAGGGGGCAATACAATGAGCAGTTCTTC
J gene: TRBJ1-2; V gene: TRBV4-1; D gene: .; clone size: .; CDR3 protein: CASSLVRTDSRYGYTF; CDR3 DNA: TGCGCCAGCAGCCTGGTTAGGACAGACAGTAGATATGGCTACACCTTC
J gene: TRBJ2-3; V gene: TRBV5-1; D gene: TRBD1; clone size: once; CDR3 protein: CASSSQGAFTDTQYF; CDR3 DNA: TGCGCCAGCAGCTCACAGGGGGCCTTCACAGATACGCAGTATTTT
J gene: TRBJ2-7; V gene: TRBV6-1; D gene: .; clone size: .; CDR3 protein: CASQQYEQYF; CDR3 DNA: TGTGCCAGCCAACAGTACGAGCAGTACTTC
J gene: TRBJ1-1; V gene: TRBV6-5; D gene: .; clone size: .; CDR3 protein: CASSSRDTLMNTEAFF; CDR3 DNA: TGTGCCAGCAGTTCCCGGGACACACTGATGAACACTGAAGCTTTCTTT
J gene: TRBJ2-1; V gene: TRBV19; D gene: .; clone size: .; CDR3 protein: CASKVTSFHNEQFF; CDR3 DNA: TGTGCCAGTAAGGTGACTAGTTTCCACAATGAGCAGTTCTTC